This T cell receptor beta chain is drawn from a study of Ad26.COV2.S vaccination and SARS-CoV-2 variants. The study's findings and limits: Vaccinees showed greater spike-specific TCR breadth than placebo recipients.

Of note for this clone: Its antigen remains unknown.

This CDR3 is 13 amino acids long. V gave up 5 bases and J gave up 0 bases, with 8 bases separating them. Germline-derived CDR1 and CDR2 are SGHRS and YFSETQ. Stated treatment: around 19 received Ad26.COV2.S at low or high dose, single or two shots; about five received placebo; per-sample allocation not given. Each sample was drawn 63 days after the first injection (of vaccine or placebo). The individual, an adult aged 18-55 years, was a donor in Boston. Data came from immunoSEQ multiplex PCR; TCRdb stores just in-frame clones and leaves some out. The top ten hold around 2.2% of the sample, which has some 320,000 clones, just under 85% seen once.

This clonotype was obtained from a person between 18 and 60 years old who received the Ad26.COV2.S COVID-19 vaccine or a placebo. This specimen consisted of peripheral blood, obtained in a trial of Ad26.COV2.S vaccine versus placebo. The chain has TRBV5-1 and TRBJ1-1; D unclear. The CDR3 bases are TGCGCCAGCAGACCGACGGTGAACACTGAAGCTTTCTTT. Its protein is CASRPTVNTEAFF.